This section outlines one TCR beta chain sequence together with its context. The CDR3 length is 14 residues. Deletions cut 2 bases from V and 3 bases from J, with 11 bases between. Per germline, CDR1 LGHNA and CDR2 YNFKEQ. This entry comes from a study of T cell changes during pregnancy in multiple sclerosis. Assay: immunoSEQ multiplex PCR; the TCRdb copy retains only in-frame clones and omits some. Among tens of thousands of clones listed, around 91% were seen once. The chain carries TRBV4-2 and TRBJ2-7; weak D call: TRBD1 (6 bases). The receptor's source is a female donor in good health, enrolled as a control in a pregnancy study. The starting material was peripheral blood, obtained in the third trimester of pregnancy. The CDR3 region has the DNA TGTGCCAGCAGCCAACCCTTGGACAGCTACGAGCAGTACTTC. Protein product: CASSQPLDSYEQYF.